This TCR beta chain was profiled in a study of blood T cell repertoires in COVID-19. Overall study context: Both acute and convalescent COVID-19 samples were obtained from the United States, Italy and Spain. In each case, the material was cDNA or gDNA derived from T cells, B-cell-depleted T cells, or PBMCs.

As handled by the study authors: Amplifying reference gene primers gave estimates of nucleated cell counts. TCRdb's table, derived via immunoSEQ multiplex PCR, lists solely in-frame clones and lacks some. V and J calls and clone size are copied from that table; D and trimming were computed from the DNA. The data contain 220,000 or so clones, around 82% of them singletons. Germline V lookup: CDR1 MDHEN, CDR2 SYDVKM. V trimming: 6 bases; J trimming: 5 bases; junction bases outside the gene matches: 9. The CDR3 is 15 residues long. The specimen sequenced was peripheral blood. The clonotype was recovered from a woman aged 70-85 years with acute or convalescent COVID-19. The chain joins TRBV28 to TRBJ1-1; 10 bases fit TRBD1. The CDR3: CASSRHGTGVTEAFF. The CDR3 bases are TGTGCCAGCAGCCGTCACGGGACAGGGGTGACTGAAGCTTTCTTT.